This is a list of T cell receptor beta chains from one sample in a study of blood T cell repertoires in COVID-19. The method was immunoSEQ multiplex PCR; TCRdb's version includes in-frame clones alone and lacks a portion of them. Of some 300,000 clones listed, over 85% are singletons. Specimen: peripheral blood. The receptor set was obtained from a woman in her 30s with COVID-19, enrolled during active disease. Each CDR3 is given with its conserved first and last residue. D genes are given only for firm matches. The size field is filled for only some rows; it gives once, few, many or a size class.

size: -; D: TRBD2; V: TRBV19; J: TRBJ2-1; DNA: TGTGCCAGTAACCCATCGTGGGCTAGCGGGGGGGCCGATGAGCAGTTCTTC; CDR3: CASNPSWASGGADEQFF
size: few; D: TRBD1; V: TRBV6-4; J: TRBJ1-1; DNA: TGTGCCAGCAGTGACGGGACAGGGGGCTACACTGAAGCTTTCTTT; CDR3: CASSDGTGGYTEAFF
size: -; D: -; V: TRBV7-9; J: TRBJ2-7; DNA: TGTGCCAGCAGCCCAAGGGGTCAGATCTACGAGCAGTACTTC; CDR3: CASSPRGQIYEQYF
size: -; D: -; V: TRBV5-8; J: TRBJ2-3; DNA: TGTGCCAGCATCCTTTGGGGCCAGCGCGGGATTTCAGATACGCAGTATTTT; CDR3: CASILWGQRGISDTQYF
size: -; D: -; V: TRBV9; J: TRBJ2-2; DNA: TGTGCCAGCAGCGCCCCCTCCGGGGAGCTGTTTTTT; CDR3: CASSAPSGELFF
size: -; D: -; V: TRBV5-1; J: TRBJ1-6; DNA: TGCGCCAGCAGCGGATCGCCTTCGCGGGGCGCGGGAAATTCACCCCTCCACTTT; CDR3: CASSGSPSRGAGNSPLHF
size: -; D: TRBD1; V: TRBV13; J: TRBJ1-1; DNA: TGTGCCAGCAGCTTAGACCGAGGGGGCACCATGTTGAAAGCTTTCTTT; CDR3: CASSLDRGGTMLKAFF
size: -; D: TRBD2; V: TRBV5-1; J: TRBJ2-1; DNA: TGCGCCAGCAGCTTGGGACTAGCGGGGGGCCTAAATGAGCAGTTCTTC; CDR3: CASSLGLAGGLNEQFF
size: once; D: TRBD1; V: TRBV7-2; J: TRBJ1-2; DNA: TGTGCCAGCAGACGGGACAGGGGGGCCTATGGCTACACCTTC; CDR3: CASRRDRGAYGYTF
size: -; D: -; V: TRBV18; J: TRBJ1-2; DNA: TGTGCCAGCTCACCAGAAAAAGGCGGGTACTATGGCTACACCTTC; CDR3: CASSPEKGGYYGYTF
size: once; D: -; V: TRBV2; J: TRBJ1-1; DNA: TGTGCCAGCACGGGACAAGGAATCGCTAAGAACACTGAAGCTTTCTTT; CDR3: CASTGQGIAKNTEAFF
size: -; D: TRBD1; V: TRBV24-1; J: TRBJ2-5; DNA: TGTGCCACCAGCCGGGACAGCACTCAGGAGACCCAGTACTTC; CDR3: CATSRDSTQETQYF
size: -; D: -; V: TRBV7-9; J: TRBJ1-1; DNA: TGTGCCAGCAGCCCGAACAGGGAGGGGATGAACACTGAAGCTTTCTTT; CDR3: CASSPNREGMNTEAFF
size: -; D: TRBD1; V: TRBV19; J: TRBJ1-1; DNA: TGTGCCAGTAGTATAGACCAGGGGGCAATATGGACTGAAGCTTTCTTT; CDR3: CASSIDQGAIWTEAFF